The rows below give T cell receptor beta chains drawn from one sample of a study of T cells in Graves' hyperthyroidism and ophthalmopathy. TCRdb fed the multiplex PCR reads into MiXCR, producing one record per CDR3 protein. This table has around 520,000 distinct CDR3 sequences, about 14% appearing once. The sequenced sample consisted of blood. Receptor source: a woman aged 35 to 49 with Graves' hyperthyroidism. CDR3s include the opening cysteine and the closing phenylalanine or tryptophan.

J	V	CDR3
TRBJ2-1	TRBV10-2	CASRATGDNEQFF
TRBJ2-2	TRBV11-3	CASSLEKGARTGELFF
TRBJ2-5	TRBV2	CASSEGTAFQETQYF
TRBJ2-2	TRBV2	CASSEGLGRNTGELFF
TRBJ1-3	TRBV12-3/TRBV12-4	CASSRQSSGNTIYF
TRBJ1-2	TRBV11-2	CASSLDGYGGSSTF
TRBJ1-3	TRBV20-1	CSAGAVSGDTIYF
TRBJ2-7	TRBV10-3	CAISESMTGVYEQYF
TRBJ2-7	TRBV7-9	CASSLHSPYEQYF
TRBJ2-7	TRBV30	CAWRRGVGAHEQYF
TRBJ2-2	TRBV7-7	CASSFRTGTGELFF
TRBJ2-3	TRBV5-1	CASSFFGLSSTDTQYF
TRBJ2-1	TRBV24-1	CATSDQSGTTYNEQFF
TRBJ2-2	TRBV27	CASTGMGNTGELFF
TRBJ2-1	TRBV4-1	CASSHGLANSYNEQFF
TRBJ1-2	TRBV20-1	CSARQGALNYGYTF
TRBJ1-1	TRBV27	CASSLSARMNTEAFF
TRBJ2-2	TRBV18	CASSPYRLAEKNTGELFF
TRBJ1-5	TRBV28	CASSSAIGISNQPQHF
TRBJ1-2	TRBV20-1	CSARDPGQGYGYTF
TRBJ1-3	TRBV4-2	CASSQGMSGSGNTIYF
TRBJ2-3	TRBV5-6	CASSLFLGTGGGGTQYF
TRBJ2-7	TRBV20-1	CSANGQGPLRQYF
TRBJ2-1	TRBV20-1	CSARDLSASGRAGYVEQFF
TRBJ2-3	TRBV6-2/TRBV6-3	CASSYSLRLAGEEDTQYF
TRBJ1-6	TRBV7-2	CASSLEVTASPLHF
TRBJ2-1	TRBV30	CAWSVQGNEQFF
TRBJ2-1	TRBV10-3	CAISESRQGADNEQFF
TRBJ2-1	TRBV6-1	CASSEAPGTGGGGSEQFF
TRBJ2-5	TRBV4-1	CASSLVTRDRGQETQYF
TRBJ2-7	TRBV11-2	CASSLAHTYEQYF
TRBJ2-2	TRBV29-1	CSVSGTSGNTGELFF
TRBJ2-2	TRBV9	CASSAGIRDRGSSGELFF
TRBJ2-3	TRBV5-1	CASRGSGDTQYF
TRBJ2-1	TRBV12-3/TRBV12-4	CASRGAGGQFSYNEQFF
TRBJ1-2	TRBV2	CASSPSPGGRYGYTF
TRBJ2-7	TRBV28	CASSLRAGEVGWYEQYF
TRBJ2-1	TRBV29-1	CSVSQGSSYNEQFF
TRBJ2-1	TRBV3-1	CASSLAITQSGEQFF
TRBJ2-5	TRBV5-4	CASSLDGSGKTQYF
TRBJ1-1	TRBV7-9	CASSPRTSMNTEAFF
TRBJ2-7	TRBV6-2/TRBV6-3	CASSYSHEQYF
TRBJ1-2	TRBV7-2	CASSLGTYTF
TRBJ2-3	TRBV3-1	CASSQDLRTGGTDTQYF